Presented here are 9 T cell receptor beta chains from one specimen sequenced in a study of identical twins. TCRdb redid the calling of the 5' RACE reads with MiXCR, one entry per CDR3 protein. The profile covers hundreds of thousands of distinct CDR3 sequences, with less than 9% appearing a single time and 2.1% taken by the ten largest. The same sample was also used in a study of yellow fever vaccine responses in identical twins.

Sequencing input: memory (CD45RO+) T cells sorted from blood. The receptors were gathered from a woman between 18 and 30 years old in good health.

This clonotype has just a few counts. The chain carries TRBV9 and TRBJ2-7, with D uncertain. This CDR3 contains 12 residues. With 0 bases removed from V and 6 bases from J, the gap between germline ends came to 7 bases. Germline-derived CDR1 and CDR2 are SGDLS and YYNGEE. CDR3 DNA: TGTGCCAGCAGCGTAGAAGTTGGCGAGCAGTACTTC. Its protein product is CASSVEVGEQYF.

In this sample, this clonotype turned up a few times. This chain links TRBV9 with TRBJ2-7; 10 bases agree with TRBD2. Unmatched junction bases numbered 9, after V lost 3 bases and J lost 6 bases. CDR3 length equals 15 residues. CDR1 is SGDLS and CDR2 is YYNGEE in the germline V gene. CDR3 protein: CASSEGLAGVGEQYF. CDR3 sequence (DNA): TGTGCCAGCAGCGAGGGGCTAGCGGGAGTCGGCGAGCAGTACTTC.

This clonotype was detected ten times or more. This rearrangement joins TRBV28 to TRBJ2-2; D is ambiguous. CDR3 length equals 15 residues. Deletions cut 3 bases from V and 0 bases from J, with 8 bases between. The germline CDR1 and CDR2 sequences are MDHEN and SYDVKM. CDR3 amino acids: CASSFGQSNTGELFF. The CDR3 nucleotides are TGTGCCAGCAGTTTCGGGCAGTCGAACACCGGGGAGCTGTTTTTT.

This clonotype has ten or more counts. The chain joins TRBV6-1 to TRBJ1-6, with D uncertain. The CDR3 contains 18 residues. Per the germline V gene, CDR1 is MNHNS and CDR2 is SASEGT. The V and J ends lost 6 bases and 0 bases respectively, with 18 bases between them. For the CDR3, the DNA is TGTGCCAGCAGCTCTCTTGGAGGGCCAAGCTCCTATAATTCACCCCTCCACTTT. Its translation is CASSSLGGPSSYNSPLHF.

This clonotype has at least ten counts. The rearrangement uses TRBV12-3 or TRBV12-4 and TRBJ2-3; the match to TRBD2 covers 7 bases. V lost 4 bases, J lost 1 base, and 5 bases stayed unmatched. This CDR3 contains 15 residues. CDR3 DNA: TGTGCCAGCAGTTCGAACAGCGGGGGCACAGATACGCAGTATTTT. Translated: CASSSNSGGTDTQYF.

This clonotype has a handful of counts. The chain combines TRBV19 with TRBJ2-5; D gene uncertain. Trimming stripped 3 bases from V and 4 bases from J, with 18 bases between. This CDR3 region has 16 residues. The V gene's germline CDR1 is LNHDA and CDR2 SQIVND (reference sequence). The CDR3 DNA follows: TGTGCCAGTAGTATTTCCGGTATTGATTCGGGAGAGACCCAGTACTTC. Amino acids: CASSISGIDSGETQYF.

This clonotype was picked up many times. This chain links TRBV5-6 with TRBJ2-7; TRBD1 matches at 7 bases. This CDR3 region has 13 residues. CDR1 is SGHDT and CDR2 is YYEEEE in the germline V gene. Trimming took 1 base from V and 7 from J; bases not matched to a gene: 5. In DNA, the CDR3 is TGTGCCAGCAGCTTGTCCGGGACAGTGGAGCAGTACGTC. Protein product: CASSLSGTVEQYV.

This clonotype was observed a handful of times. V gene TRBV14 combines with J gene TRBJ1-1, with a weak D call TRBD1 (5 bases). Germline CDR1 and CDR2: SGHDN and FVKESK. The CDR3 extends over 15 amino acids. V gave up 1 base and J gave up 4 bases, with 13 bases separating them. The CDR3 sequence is CASSQVPPRVTEAFF. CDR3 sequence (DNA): TGTGCCAGCAGCCAAGTTCCCCCCAGGGTCACTGAAGCTTTCTTT.

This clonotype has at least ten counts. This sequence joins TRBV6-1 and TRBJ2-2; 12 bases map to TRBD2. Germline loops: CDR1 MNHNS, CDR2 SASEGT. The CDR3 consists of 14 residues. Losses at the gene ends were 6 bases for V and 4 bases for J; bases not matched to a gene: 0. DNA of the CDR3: TGTGCCAGCAGACTAGCGGGGGGCACCGGGGAGCTGTTTTTT. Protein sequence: CASRLAGGTGELFF.